Below, 18 T cell receptor beta chains from the same sample are listed, as sequenced in a study of T cells after yellow fever vaccination. One entry per CDR3 protein results from TCRdb running MiXCR on the 5' RACE reads. Here the sample spans 230,000 or so distinct CDR3 sequences, around 6.7% being singletons. The sample consisted of CD4+ T cells sorted from PBMCs, taken on the day of the yellow fever booster vaccination. Every receptor here comes from a man aged 25 to 40 who received the YFV17D yellow fever vaccine.

This clonotype turned up a few times. CDR3 DNA sequence: TGTGCCAGCAGCTTACGGTCTGGGTACACAACTAATGAAAAACTGTTTTTT. Translated, it gives CASSLRSGYTTNEKLFF. V and J are TRBV7-2 and TRBJ1-4; D is undetermined. The ends were cut back, 2 bases at V and 0 bases at J, with 13 bases in the middle. This CDR3 has 17 amino acids. Looked up from germline, CDR1 is SGHTA and CDR2 is FQGNSA.

This clonotype was picked up many times. The rearrangement joins TRBV5-1 to TRBJ2-7; the D call may be TRBD1 or TRBD2 (5 bases each). The CDR3 runs to 16 residues. Between the trimmed V and J ends, which lost 2 bases and 3 bases, there was a span of 18 bases. Germline CDR1 reads SGHRS; CDR2 reads YFSETQ. In DNA, the CDR3 is TGCGCCAGCAGCTTACTAGGGACCGAGGCGGGCTACGAGCAGTACTTC. Protein product: CASSLLGTEAGYEQYF.

A few counts support this clonotype. The chain couples TRBV20-1 to TRBJ2-1, with 13 bases aligning to TRBD2. CDR1 is DFQATT and CDR2 is SNEGSKA in the germline V gene (reference sequence). The CDR3 is 15 amino acids. V lost 2 bases and J lost 2; bases outside the gene matches: 0. CDR3 loop: CSARTSGRAYNEQFF. The CDR3 DNA follows: TGCAGTGCTAGAACTAGCGGGAGGGCCTACAATGAGCAGTTCTTC.

There are many counts of this clonotype. The gene calls are TRBV5-6 and TRBJ2-7; D gene unclear. The germline V gene has CDR1 SGHDT and CDR2 YYEEEE. The CDR3 is made up of 11 amino acids. Trimming left V 3 bases short and J 6 bases short, with 7 bases between. The DNA for the CDR3 is TGTGCCAGCAGCTCCCGGACCGAGCAGTACTTC. Encoded protein: CASSSRTEQYF.

Only a few counts were recorded for this clonotype. The DNA for the CDR3 is TGCAGTGCCCGAGGACAGACGCCCTACAATGAGCAGTTCTTC. Translated, it gives CSARGQTPYNEQFF. The genes are TRBV20-1 and TRBJ2-1; maybe TRBD1 (6 bases). The CDR3 is 14 amino acids. Trimming stripped 6 bases from V and 2 bases from J, with 14 bases between. In germline, CDR1 is DFQATT, CDR2 SNEGSKA (reference sequence).

The sample holds a few counts of this clonotype. The chain has TRBV12-3 or TRBV12-4 and TRBJ2-1; D unresolved. Trimming cost V 5 bases and J 2 bases, with 7 bases left between them. The CDR3 runs 13 residues. Here the CDR3 DNA reads TGTGCCAGCAGTACGACAACCTACAATGAGCAGTTCTTC. Translated: CASSTTTYNEQFF.

CDR3 sequence: CASSQEGLAGEETQYF. The CDR3 nucleotides are TGCGCCAGCAGCCAAGAGGGACTAGCGGGAGAAGAGACCCAGTACTTC. The chain uses TRBV4-3 and TRBJ2-5, with 14 positions matching TRBD2. Germline lookup yields CDR1 LGHNA and CDR2 YSLEER. The junction had 0 bases not matched to a gene; V was cut back by 0 bases and J by 3 bases. The CDR3 spans 16 residues.

This clonotype appeared many times. The rearrangement uses TRBV18 and TRBJ2-1, with D tentatively TRBD1 or TRBD2 (5 bases each). Germline lookup yields CDR1 KGHSH and CDR2 LQKENI. V shed 3 bases and J shed 16 bases, with 16 bases lying between them. The CDR3 length is 12 residues. The CDR3 nucleotides are TGTGCCAGCTCACCGCAAGGTCCGGGGACCTTCTTC. This gives the protein CASSPQGPGTFF.

This clonotype was recorded at least ten times. The chain links TRBV2 to TRBJ1-5; the D is unclear. V was pared by 2 bases and J by 5 bases, with 7 bases between. CDR3 size: 13 residues. Per the germline V gene, CDR1 is SNHLY and CDR2 is FYNNEI. The CDR3 DNA reads TGTGCCAGCAGTGAAAGCGCGGATCAGCCCCAGCATTTT. Protein product: CASSESADQPQHF.

This clonotype was found many times. The chain employs TRBV6-2 or TRBV6-3 and TRBJ2-1; D uncertain. V shed 7 bases and J shed 5 bases, with 18 bases lying between them. The V gene's germline CDR1 is MNHEY and CDR2 SVGEGT. This CDR3 region has 15 residues. In DNA form, the CDR3 reads TGTGCCAGCACCTATGAGCGTCAACGGCACAATGAGCAGTTCTTC. Translated, it gives CASTYERQRHNEQFF.

This chain joins TRBV7-2 and TRBJ2-7; D unresolved. Germline V lookup: CDR1 SGHTA, CDR2 FQGNSA. Trimming took 5 bases from V and 4 from J, leaving 12 bases between them. The CDR3 is 13 amino acids. In DNA, the CDR3 is TGTGCCAGCAGCCAAAACCACGGGTACGAGCAGTACTTC. Translation: CASSQNHGYEQYF.

The chain links TRBV6-2 or TRBV6-3 to TRBJ2-1, with D possibly TRBD2 on 6 matching bases. The ends were cut back, 5 bases at V and 3 bases at J, with 14 bases in the middle. The CDR3 is 15 residues long. Germline lookup yields CDR1 MNHEY and CDR2 SVGEGT. CDR3 coding DNA: TGTGCCAGCAGTCCGACTAGTCCCGACTACAATGAGCAGTTCTTC. Encoded protein: CASSPTSPDYNEQFF.

This clonotype was detected many times. The chain links TRBV5-1 to TRBJ1-6; 8 positions match TRBD1. CDR3 length equals 16 residues. The V and J ends lost 4 bases and 4 bases, in that order; junction bases with no gene match: 7. CDR1 is SGHRS and CDR2 is YFSETQ in the germline V gene. CDR3 protein: CASSEETGGYNSPLHF. CDR3 nucleotides: TGCGCCAGCAGCGAAGAAACAGGGGGATATAATTCACCCCTCCACTTT.

Many counts were recorded for this clonotype. V is TRBV28 and J is TRBJ1-5; D remains unclear. The CDR3 spans 12 residues. From germline, CDR1 is MDHEN and CDR2 SYDVKM. Deletions cut 6 bases from V and 9 bases from J, with 12 bases between. The CDR3, as DNA: TGTGCCAGCAGGATACTCGGAGCGCCCCAGCATTTT. Translating gives CASRILGAPQHF.

Many counts were recorded for this clonotype. No DNA is shown, since the ends of the CDR3 on it are uncertain; the CDR3 is the one TCRdb lists. V usage is TRBV20-1 and J usage is TRBJ2-5; the table names TRBD1, a call not compared with the DNA. The CDR3 is made up of 13 amino acids, end residues included. Germline loops: CDR1 DFQATT, CDR2 SNEGSKA (reference sequence). The CDR3 protein is CSATVRARETQYF.

Ten or more counts support this clonotype. The chain uses TRBV11-2 and TRBJ2-3, with TRBD2 matching over 7 bases. V dropped 6 bases and J dropped 3; count of bases not matched to a gene: 3. CDR1 is SGHAT and CDR2 is FQNNGV in the germline V gene. CDR3 size: 13 residues. The CDR3 region is CASRSSGTDTQYF. CDR3 DNA: TGTGCCAGCAGAAGTAGCGGGACAGATACGCAGTATTTT. Using reference TRBV11-2 and TRBJ2-3 for the parts outside the CDR3, the full variable domain is EAGVAQSPRYKIIEKRQSVAFWCNPISGHATLYWYQQILGQGPKLLIQFQNNGVVDDSQLPKDRFSAERLKGVDSTLKIQPAKLEDSAVYLCASRSSGTDTQYFGPGTRLTVL.

The chain links TRBV11-2 to TRBJ2-7, with 9 bases aligning to TRBD1. The CDR3 consists of 17 residues. V gave up 0 bases and J gave up 0 bases; unmatched junction bases: 6. CDR1 and CDR2 from the germline V gene are SGHAT and FQNNGV. The CDR3 region is CASSLDLGTGPSYEQYF. The CDR3 bases are TGTGCCAGCAGCTTAGATCTGGGGACAGGGCCCTCCTACGAGCAGTACTTC.

This clonotype showed up many times. The junction and the germline gene differ at one end; a read error may be behind it. This chain links TRBV28 with TRBJ1-4; 8 positions agree with TRBD1. The V gene's germline CDR1 is MDHEN and CDR2 SYDVKM. This CDR3 comprises 14 residues. Here the CDR3 reads CASSLGQDNAKLFF. DNA of the CDR3: TGTGCCAGCAGTCTGGGACAGGACAATGCAAAACTGTTTTTT.